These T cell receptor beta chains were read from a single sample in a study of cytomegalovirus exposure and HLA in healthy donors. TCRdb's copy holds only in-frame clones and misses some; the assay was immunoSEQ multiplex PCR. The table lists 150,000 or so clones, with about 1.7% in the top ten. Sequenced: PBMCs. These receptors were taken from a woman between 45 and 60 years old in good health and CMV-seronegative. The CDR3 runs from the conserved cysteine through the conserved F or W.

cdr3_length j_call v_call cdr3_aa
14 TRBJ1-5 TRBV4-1 CASSHTTLNQPQHF
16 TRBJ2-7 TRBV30 CAWSRYAGTVTYEQYF
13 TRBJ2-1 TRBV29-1 CSVPIAGPSPQFF
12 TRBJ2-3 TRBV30 CAWIPGSDTQYF
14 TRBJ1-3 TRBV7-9 CASGPGQGFNTIYF
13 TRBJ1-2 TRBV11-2 CASSPDRLSGYTF
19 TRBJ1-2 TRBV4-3 CASSQDGGQGSILNYGYTF
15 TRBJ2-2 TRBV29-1 CSVEDTGYGAGELFF
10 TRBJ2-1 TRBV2 CASSGNEQFF
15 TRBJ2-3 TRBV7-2 CASSAQGGSTDTQYF
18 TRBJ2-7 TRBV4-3 CASSQALRPGQGIYEQYF
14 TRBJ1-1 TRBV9 CASSDRDRGSEAFF
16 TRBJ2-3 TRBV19 CASSTLQGAGTDTQYF
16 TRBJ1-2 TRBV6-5 CASSYSRRGGYYGYTF
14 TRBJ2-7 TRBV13 CASSLGTAAYEQYF
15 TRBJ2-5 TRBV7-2 CASSPGLAPQETQYF
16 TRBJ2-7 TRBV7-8 CASSLAAGANVYEQYF
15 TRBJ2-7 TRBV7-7 CASSGSQGQTYEQYF
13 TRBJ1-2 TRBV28 CASSLRRADGYTF
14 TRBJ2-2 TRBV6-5 CASSRQGPTGELFF
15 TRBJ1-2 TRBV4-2 CASSQEVDRTWGYTF
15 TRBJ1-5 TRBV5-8 CASSPFGEGSQPQHF
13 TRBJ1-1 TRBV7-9 CASSLDTYTEAFF
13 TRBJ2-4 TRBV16 CASSRTGSNIQYF
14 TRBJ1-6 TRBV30 CAWSEGTGRSPLHF
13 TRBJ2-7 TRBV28 CASSSSGGYEQYF
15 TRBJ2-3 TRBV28 CASGIQDRDTDTQYF
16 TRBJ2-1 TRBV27 CASSLFRQSSYNEQFF
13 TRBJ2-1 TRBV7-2 CASSGSSYNEQFF
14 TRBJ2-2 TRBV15 CATGPRENTGELFF
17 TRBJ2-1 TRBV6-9 CARLGLAGEMPDNEQFF
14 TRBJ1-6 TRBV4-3 CASSQEQVNSPLHF
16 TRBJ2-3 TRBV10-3 CAISEGGAGGTDTQYF
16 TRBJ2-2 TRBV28 CASRGESGTNTGELFF
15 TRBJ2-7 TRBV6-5 CASRTTSGGAYEQYF
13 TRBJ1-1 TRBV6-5 CASRGQGAPEAFF
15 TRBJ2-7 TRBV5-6 CASSFGLAGPYEQYF
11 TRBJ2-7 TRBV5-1 CASSLANEQYF
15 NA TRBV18 CASSPLSGGSYEQYF
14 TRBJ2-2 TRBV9 CATRTGPNTGELFF